These T cell receptor beta chains were read from a single sample in a study of healthy donors' naive CD4 and CD8 T cells. TCRdb independently ran MiXCR on the reads; one entry per CDR3 protein. The sample lists about 180,000 distinct CDR3 sequences, around 70% seen once, with 2% to 2.5% in the top ten. The specimen sequenced was naive CD4+ and CD8+ T cells sorted from blood, pooled from several donors. These receptors all stem from a pool of human donors in good health; the sample pools cells from several healthy donors. Each CDR3 is given with its conserved first and last residue. Each record gives: CDR3 protein, CDR3 DNA, J gene, D gene, V gene, clone size. D genes are given only for firm matches. Clone size, where shown, is once, few, many, or a class for clones that have expanded.

CDR3: CSVGSFGGRIDEQFF
DNA: TGCAGCGTTGGGTCCTTTGGCGGGAGAATCGATGAGCAGTTCTTC
J: TRBJ2-1
D: TRBD2
V: TRBV29-1
size: NA

CDR3: CSVESPGGPSTGELFF
DNA: TGCAGCGTTGAATCCCCGGGAGGGCCGAGCACCGGGGAGCTGTTTTTT
J: TRBJ2-2
D: TRBD2
V: TRBV29-1
size: few

CDR3: CSALGHLNTEAFF
DNA: TGCAGCGCCCTAGGACACCTGAACACTGAAGCTTTCTTT
J: TRBJ1-1
D: NA
V: TRBV29-1
size: NA

CDR3: CASRELIAKNIQYF
DNA: TGTGCCAGCAGAGAACTGATAGCCAAAAACATTCAGTACTTC
J: TRBJ2-4
D: NA
V: TRBV21-1
size: few

CDR3: CASSQGRVYEQYF
DNA: TGCGCCAGCAGCCAAGGGAGGGTTTACGAGCAGTACTTC
J: TRBJ2-7
D: NA
V: TRBV4-3
size: NA

CDR3: CATSRDLGTGGLEQYF
DNA: TGTGCCACCAGCAGAGACCTCGGGACAGGGGGCCTCGAGCAGTACTTC
J: TRBJ2-7
D: TRBD1
V: TRBV15
size: NA

CDR3: CASRRTGGLRGYTF
DNA: TGTGCCAGCAGGCGGACGGGGGGTTTGCGGGGCTACACCTTC
J: TRBJ1-2
D: NA
V: TRBV27
size: NA

CDR3: CSVVDGFNVGIDTQYF
DNA: TGCAGCGTTGTTGACGGGTTCAATGTCGGCATAGATACGCAGTATTTT
J: TRBJ2-3
D: NA
V: TRBV29-1
size: NA

CDR3: CASSPSGYSSYEQYF
DNA: TGTGCCAGCAGTCCGTCAGGCTATAGCTCCTACGAGCAGTACTTC
J: TRBJ2-7
D: NA
V: TRBV6-5
size: NA

CDR3: CSVELPALPGTEITEAFF
DNA: TGCAGCGTTGAATTACCTGCACTACCCGGGACGGAAATAACTGAAGCTTTCTTT
J: TRBJ1-1
D: NA
V: TRBV29-1
size: NA

CDR3: CASSPGDGRTDTQYF
DNA: TGTGCCAGCAGCCCCGGGGACGGACGCACAGATACGCAGTATTTT
J: TRBJ2-3
D: NA
V: TRBV11-2
size: NA

CDR3: CASSFETVCEQYF
DNA: TGTGCCAGCAGTTTCGAGACGGTCTGCGAGCAGTACTTC
J: TRBJ2-7
D: NA
V: TRBV12-3/TRBV12-4
size: NA

CDR3: CASSSNGNDERYF
DNA: TGTGCCAGCAGCTCTAACGGGAACGACGAGCGGTACTTC
J: TRBJ2-7
D: NA
V: TRBV11-1
size: few

CDR3: CASSYSGRYSYGYTF
DNA: TGTGCCAGCAGTTACTCGGGGAGATACAGCTATGGCTACACCTTC
J: TRBJ1-2
D: NA
V: TRBV6-5
size: NA

CDR3: CASSGGQGNSPLHF
DNA: TGTGCCAGCAGTGGGGGACAGGGGAACTCACCCCTCCACTTT
J: TRBJ1-6
D: TRBD1
V: TRBV6-1
size: NA

CDR3: CASSEDREGSTEAFF
DNA: TGTGCCAGTAGCGAGGACAGGGAAGGGAGCACTGAAGCTTTCTTT
J: TRBJ1-1
D: TRBD1
V: TRBV19
size: once

CDR3: CSVEGTGTSGYTF
DNA: TGCAGCGTTGAAGGAACAGGGACTTCTGGCTACACCTTC
J: TRBJ1-2
D: NA
V: TRBV29-1
size: NA

CDR3: CASSLTGGSQPQHF
DNA: TGTGCCAGCAGTTTAACAGGGGGTAGTCAGCCCCAGCATTTT
J: TRBJ1-5
D: TRBD1
V: TRBV27
size: NA

CDR3: CASSRRGLSNQPQHF
DNA: TGTGCCAGCAGTCGGCGGGGACTTAGCAATCAGCCCCAGCATTTT
J: TRBJ1-5
D: NA
V: TRBV12-3/TRBV12-4
size: NA

CDR3: CASSPGVVYTDTQYF
DNA: TGTGCCAGCAGTCCAGGGGTCGTTTACACAGATACGCAGTATTTT
J: TRBJ2-3
D: NA
V: TRBV12-3/TRBV12-4
size: NA

CDR3: CASGLDHLGEQFF
DNA: TGTGCTAGTGGTTTGGACCATCTGGGAGAGCAGTTCTTC
J: TRBJ2-1
D: NA
V: TRBV12-5
size: NA

CDR3: CASSGITGSYEQYF
DNA: TGTGCCAGCAGCGGAATCACGGGAAGCTACGAGCAGTACTTC
J: TRBJ2-7
D: NA
V: TRBV6-6
size: NA

CDR3: CSVEDQRASGSTDTQYF
DNA: TGCAGCGTTGAAGACCAAAGGGCTAGCGGGAGCACAGATACGCAGTATTTT
J: TRBJ2-3
D: TRBD2
V: TRBV29-1
size: NA

CDR3: CAISESGLAGYEQYF
DNA: TGTGCCATCAGTGAGTCAGGACTAGCGGGCTACGAGCAGTACTTC
J: TRBJ2-7
D: TRBD2
V: TRBV10-3
size: NA

CDR3: CASSMRQAYYGYTF
DNA: TGTGCCAGTAGTATGAGGCAGGCATACTATGGCTACACCTTC
J: TRBJ1-2
D: NA
V: TRBV19
size: NA

CDR3: CASWGAGQAYGYTF
DNA: TGTGCCAGCTGGGGCGCAGGGCAAGCCTATGGCTACACCTTC
J: TRBJ1-2
D: NA
V: TRBV27
size: NA

CDR3: CASSPRTGYNEQFF
DNA: TGTGCCAGCAGTCCAAGGACTGGCTACAATGAGCAGTTCTTC
J: TRBJ2-1
D: NA
V: TRBV6-5
size: NA

CDR3: CSGRTEGTDTQYF
DNA: TGCAGCGGTAGGACAGAGGGGACAGATACGCAGTATTTT
J: TRBJ2-3
D: NA
V: TRBV29-1
size: NA

CDR3: CASSYSNVYSYEQYF
DNA: TGTGCCAGCAGTTACTCGAATGTCTACTCCTACGAGCAGTACTTC
J: TRBJ2-7
D: NA
V: TRBV6-5
size: once

CDR3: CAWNLHGGRDEQYF
DNA: TGTGCCTGGAACCTTCACGGGGGCCGGGACGAGCAGTACTTC
J: TRBJ2-7
D: NA
V: TRBV30
size: NA

CDR3: CASSIWDRGEQYF
DNA: TGTGCCAGTAGTATTTGGGACAGGGGCGAGCAGTACTTC
J: TRBJ2-7
D: TRBD1
V: TRBV19
size: NA

CDR3: CASNRDPHGSYTF
DNA: TGTGCCAGCAACCGGGACCCTCACGGGAGCTACACCTTC
J: TRBJ1-2
D: NA
V: TRBV6-5
size: once

CDR3: CASSSRDRGRIGTEAFF
DNA: TGTGCCAGCAGCTCCCGGGACAGGGGCCGGATAGGTACTGAAGCTTTCTTT
J: TRBJ1-1
D: TRBD1
V: TRBV7-8
size: NA

CDR3: CASSREGVGTEAFF
DNA: TGTGCCAGCAGCCGCGAGGGAGTTGGCACTGAAGCTTTCTTT
J: TRBJ1-1
D: NA
V: TRBV6-2/TRBV6-3
size: few

CDR3: CASSTRNTEAFF
DNA: TGTGCCAGTAGTACACGAAACACTGAAGCTTTCTTT
J: TRBJ1-1
D: NA
V: TRBV19
size: NA

CDR3: CASAAGTGSIMRKGYTF
DNA: TGTGCCAGCGCCGCCGGGACAGGGTCTATTATGCGGAAAGGCTACACCTTC
J: TRBJ1-2
D: TRBD1
V: TRBV6-5
size: NA

CDR3: CASSFKLAGGPFYEQYF
DNA: TGTGCCAGCAGCTTTAAACTAGCGGGAGGGCCTTTCTACGAGCAGTACTTC
J: TRBJ2-7
D: TRBD2
V: TRBV7-8
size: NA

CDR3: CASSLEGLSYNEQFF
DNA: TGTGCCAGCAGCTTGGAGGGACTTTCCTACAATGAGCAGTTCTTC
J: TRBJ2-1
D: NA
V: TRBV5-4
size: few

CDR3: CASSLNRGQETQYF
DNA: TGTGCCAGCAGTCTGAACAGGGGGCAAGAGACCCAGTACTTC
J: TRBJ2-5
D: TRBD1
V: TRBV7-2
size: few

CDR3: CASSYNGLLDTEAFF
DNA: TGTGCCAGCAGTTACAACGGGCTGTTAGACACTGAAGCTTTCTTT
J: TRBJ1-1
D: NA
V: TRBV6-5
size: NA